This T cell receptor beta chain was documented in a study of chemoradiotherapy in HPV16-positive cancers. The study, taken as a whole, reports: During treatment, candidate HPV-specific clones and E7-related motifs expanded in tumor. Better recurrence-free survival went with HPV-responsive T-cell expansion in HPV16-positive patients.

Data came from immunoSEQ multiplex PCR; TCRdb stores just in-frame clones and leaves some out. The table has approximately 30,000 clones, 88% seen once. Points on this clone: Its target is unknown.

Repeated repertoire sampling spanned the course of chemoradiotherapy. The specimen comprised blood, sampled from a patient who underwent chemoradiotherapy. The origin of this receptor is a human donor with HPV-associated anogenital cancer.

CDR3 sequence (DNA): TGTGCCAGCAGCGTTGGACTAGCGGGAGGCGAGGACATTCAGTACTTC. Protein sequence: CASSVGLAGGEDIQYF. This chain connects TRBV9 to TRBJ2-4; TRBD2 matches at 14 bases. Germline loops: CDR1 SGDLS, CDR2 YYNGEE. The CDR3 length is 16 residues. J was trimmed by 8 bases and V by 2 bases; bases with no gene match: 6.